The clone carrying this T cell receptor (beta chain) has only a few counts. As yet, its antigen is unknown. The germline V gene has CDR1 LNHNV and CDR2 YYDKDF (reference sequence). V lost 4 bases to trimming and J lost 2 bases; unmatched junction nucleotides: 12. CDR3 length equals 17 residues. The data stem from a study of T cells in localized non-small cell lung cancer. Study-level findings and limits: Adjacent uninvolved lung tissue had the highest T cell clonality, exceeding tumor. A raised T cell density in blood coincided with lengthier overall survival. Heterogeneity remains possible, as sequencing covered one tumor region only.

Repertoires were generated with immunoSEQ multiplex PCR, while TCRdb's copy carries only in-frame clones and drops some. The data hold approximately 67,000 clones, with 70% to 90% observed a single time. The chain joins TRBV15 to TRBJ1-2; 8 bases fit TRBD1. This sample comprised peripheral blood, obtained before any cancer treatment. The sequence was collected from an older female donor with stage I lung adenocarcinoma. The CDR3 loop reads CATSIEGTGKGNYGYTF. The CDR3 DNA reads as TGTGCCACCAGCATCGAGGGGACAGGCAAAGGGAACTATGGCTACACCTTC.